This entry is about one T cell receptor (beta chain). What it binds is not known. The data were taken from a study of T cell responses to AZD1222 COVID-19 vaccine. Study results and caveats: Donors in the cohort were predominantly white British and more often female, and clonal diversity was possibly underestimated. Spike was spanned by vaccine-associated CD4 TCRs, with dominance at 160-218 and 743-854.

Germline CDR1 SGDLS, CDR2 YYNGEE. This CDR3 region has 13 residues. Deletions cut 5 bases from V and 0 bases from J, with 8 bases between. Only in-frame clones appear in the TCRdb table, and some are missing; sequencing was by immunoSEQ multiplex PCR. The sample yields some 110,000 clones, approximately 93% seen once. The receptor comes from an adult in good health. The material sequenced was peripheral blood, taken on day 0 of AZD1222 vaccination. The rearrangement joins TRBV9 to TRBJ1-1; D gene ambiguous. Here the CDR3 DNA reads TGTGCCAGCAGTTCCGGGGTGAACACTGAAGCTTTCTTT. Residues: CASSSGVNTEAFF. The variable domain in full, with the rest retrieved from reference TRBV9 and TRBJ1-1, is DSGVTQTPKHLITATGQRVTLRCSPRSGDLSVYWYQQSLDQGLQFLIQYYNGEERAKGNILERFSAQQFPDLHSELNLSSLELGDSALYFCASSSGVNTEAFFGQGTRLTVV.